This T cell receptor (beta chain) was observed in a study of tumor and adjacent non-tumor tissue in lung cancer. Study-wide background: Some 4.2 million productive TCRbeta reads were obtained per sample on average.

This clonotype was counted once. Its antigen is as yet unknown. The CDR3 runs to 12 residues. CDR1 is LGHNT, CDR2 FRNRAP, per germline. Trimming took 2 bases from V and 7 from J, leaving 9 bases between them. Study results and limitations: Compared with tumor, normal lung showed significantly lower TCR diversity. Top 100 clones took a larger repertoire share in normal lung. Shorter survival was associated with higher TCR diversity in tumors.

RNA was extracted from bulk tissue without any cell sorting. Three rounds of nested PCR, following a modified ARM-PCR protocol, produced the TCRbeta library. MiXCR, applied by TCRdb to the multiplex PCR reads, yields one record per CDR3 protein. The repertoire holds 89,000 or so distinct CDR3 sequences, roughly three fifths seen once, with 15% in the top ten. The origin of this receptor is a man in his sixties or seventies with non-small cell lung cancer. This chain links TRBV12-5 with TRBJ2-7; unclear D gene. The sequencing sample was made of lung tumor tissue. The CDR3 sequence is CASGLYPTEQYF. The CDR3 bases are TGTGCTAGTGGTTTGTACCCGACAGAGCAGTACTTC.